This is a list of T cell receptor beta chains from one sample in a study of cytomegalovirus exposure and HLA in healthy donors. Assay used: immunoSEQ multiplex PCR; TCRdb lists only in-frame clones, some missing. This specimen shows 100,000 or so clones; the ten leading clones hold 0.59%. Sequenced material: PBMCs. Source of these receptors: a man in his fifties or sixties in good health and CMV-seronegative. Each CDR3 is given with its conserved first and last residue. The D gene is left open where the match is weak.

>TRBJ1-5|NA|TRBV5-1
TGCGCCAGCAGCTTGTCCGCAGGGGATCAGCCCCAGCATTTT
CASSLSAGDQPQHF
>TRBJ2-7|NA|TRBV13
TGTGCCAGCAGCTTAGGCCTGGCGGGCTACGAGCAGTACTTC
CASSLGLAGYEQYF
>TRBJ1-1|NA|TRBV6-5
TGTGCCAGCAGTTACTCGATTCGGGGGGCGCGGGCTGAAGCTTTCTTT
CASSYSIRGARAEAFF
>TRBJ1-1|NA|TRBV30
TGTGCCTGGACTAGCGGGAGGACTGAAGCTTTCTTT
CAWTSGRTEAFF
>TRBJ2-7|NA|TRBV6-1
TGTGCCAGCAGTGCGGCAGGGTCTTGGTACGAGCAGTACTTC
CASSAAGSWYEQYF
>TRBJ2-3|TRBD2|TRBV4-3
TGCGCCAGCAGCCAAGAGTTCGGGGGGACTACGGATACGCAGTATTTT
CASSQEFGGTTDTQYF
>TRBJ1-3|NA|TRBV30
TGTGCCTGGAGTGTACATCAGGGGCTGACTGGAAACACCATATATTTT
CAWSVHQGLTGNTIYF
>TRBJ2-7|NA|TRBV11-3
TGTGCCAGCAGCTTAGTGGGGCGCGGACACTTC
CASSLVGRGHF
>TRBJ1-2|TRBD1|TRBV5-8
TGTGCCAGCAGCTTGTCCCGGGACAGGGTTAACTATGGCTACACCTTC
CASSLSRDRVNYGYTF
>TRBJ1-3|TRBD1|TRBV10-2
TGCGCCAGCAGTGAGGCCCGACAGGGACTCTCTGGAAACACCATATATTTT
CASSEARQGLSGNTIYF
>TRBJ2-5|TRBD2|TRBV7-2
TGTGCCAGCAGCTTGAGACTAGCGGGGGAAGAGACCCAGTACTTC
CASSLRLAGEETQYF
>TRBJ1-2|NA|TRBV9
TGTGCCAGCAGCGGGGCGAAAGGGGACATAAACTATGGCTACACCTTC
CASSGAKGDINYGYTF
>TRBJ1-6|NA|TRBV19
TGTGCCAGTAGTATACGGGATACGCTGGATTCACCCCTCCACTTT
CASSIRDTLDSPLHF
>TRBJ1-1|TRBD1|TRBV27
TGTGCCAGCAGGTTTAAGACAGGGGGCTTGGACACTGAAGCTTTCTTT
CASRFKTGGLDTEAFF
>TRBJ1-2|TRBD1|TRBV5-6
TGTGCCAGCAGCTCGGGACAGAGATACTATGGCTACACCTTC
CASSSGQRYYGYTF
>TRBJ2-3|NA|TRBV18
TGTGCCAGCTCACCATCACAGGGCGGCGCAGATACGCAGTATTTT
CASSPSQGGADTQYF
>TRBJ2-7|NA|TRBV11-3
TGTGCCAGCAGCTTACCAGGGAGGGAGCAGTACTTC
CASSLPGREQYF
>TRBJ1-1|NA|TRBV4-3
TGCGCCAGCAGCCGGGGACTGTTGAACACTGAAGCTTTCTTT
CASSRGLLNTEAFF
>TRBJ2-1|TRBD1|TRBV5-1
TGCGCCAGCAGGTGGACAGGGGGGTCGGGTGTTGAGCAGTTCTTC
CASRWTGGSGVEQFF
>TRBJ2-7|NA|TRBV23-1
TGCGCCAGCAAACGCAGGTCCTACGAGCAGTACTTC
CASKRRSYEQYF
>TRBJ1-3|NA|TRBV7-8
TGTGCCAGCACCATGACTACGGGTTCTGGAAACACCATATATTTT
CASTMTTGSGNTIYF
>TRBJ2-7|NA|TRBV7-2
TGTGCCAGCAGCTTAGGGGCAGGGAACTCCTACGAGCAGTACTTC
CASSLGAGNSYEQYF
>TRBJ2-5|TRBD1|TRBV6-1
TGTGCCAGCGGGGACAGCCAAGAGACCCAGTACTTC
CASGDSQETQYF
>TRBJ2-7|NA|TRBV7-9
TGTGCCAGCAGCTCCGTTGGGCAACCCTACGAGCAGTACTTC
CASSSVGQPYEQYF
>TRBJ2-3|TRBD2|TRBV27
TGTGCCAGCAGTTGGGCTTCTAGCGGGGACGTCACAGATACGCAGTATTTT
CASSWASSGDVTDTQYF
>TRBJ2-1|NA|TRBV12-5
TGTGCTAGTGGTTTGGTTCAGGGGTCTAGGCAGTTCTTC
CASGLVQGSRQFF
>TRBJ1-1|NA|TRBV6-5
TGTGCCAGCAGTTACTCGAGGCAGGGGAACACTGAAGCTTTCTTT
CASSYSRQGNTEAFF
>TRBJ2-6|TRBD2|TRBV2
TGTGCCAGCGGGGGGGACGGCTCTGGGGCCAACGTCCTGACTTTC
CASGGDGSGANVLTF
>TRBJ1-5|NA|TRBV30
TGTGCCTGGAGTACGGGCAGGGATCAGCCCCAGCATTTT
CAWSTGRDQPQHF
>TRBJ2-7|NA|TRBV7-7
TGTGCTAGCAGCGAATCCAGGGGCTCCTACGAGCAGTACTTC
CASSESRGSYEQYF
>TRBJ2-2|TRBD1|TRBV18
TGTGCCAGCTCACCCCTCGAACAGGGGTACACCGGGGAGCTGTTTTTT
CASSPLEQGYTGELFF
>TRBJ2-7|TRBD1|TRBV7-8
TGTGCCAGCAGCTTAAGGACAGGGGATTTCTACGAGCAGTACTTC
CASSLRTGDFYEQYF
>TRBJ1-6|NA|TRBV6-5
TGTGCCAGCAGTTACTCGACCAGGGTATCAGCTTCACCCCTCCACTTT
CASSYSTRVSASPLHF
>TRBJ2-5|TRBD2|TRBV19
TGTGCCAGTAGTATCGGGGGGGCAGGTGGGGAGACCCAGTACTTC
CASSIGGAGGETQYF
>TRBJ2-7|NA|TRBV7-2
TGTGCCAGCAGCTTAGTAGGGCTAGGGGGCTACGAGCAGTACTTC
CASSLVGLGGYEQYF
>TRBJ1-3|TRBD1|TRBV7-2
TGTGCCAGCAGGCGAACAGGGGGTAACTCTGGAAACACCATATATTTT
CASRRTGGNSGNTIYF
>TRBJ1-3|NA|TRBV13
TGTGCCAGCAGCTTAGGCCCAGGGCCTGGAAACACCATATATTTT
CASSLGPGPGNTIYF
>TRBJ1-2|NA|TRBV5-6
TGTGCCAGCAGCTTGGGGGGGGACCACTATGGCTACACCTTC
CASSLGGDHYGYTF
>TRBJ1-6|TRBD1|TRBV18
TGTGCCAGCTCACCATCCGGGACAGGGTCCGGTTCACCCCTCCACTTT
CASSPSGTGSGSPLHF
>TRBJ2-7|TRBD2|TRBV6-5
TGTGCCAGCACCCCCGGGGGGACCTACGAGCAGTACTTC
CASTPGGTYEQYF
>TRBJ1-4|NA|TRBV10-3
TGTGCCATCACAGGTCAGCTAAATGAAAAACTGTTTTTT
CAITGQLNEKLFF
>TRBJ2-1|TRBD1|TRBV9
TGTGCCAGCAGCGGAGGGACAGGGGGACCCAATGAGCAGTTCTTC
CASSGGTGGPNEQFF
>TRBJ2-5|TRBD2|TRBV25-1
TGTGCCAGCAGTGAATACGGGGGGGGGTCATCCAGTAAGACCCAGTACTTC
CASSEYGGGSSSKTQYF
>TRBJ1-2|NA|TRBV7-2
TGTGCCAGCAGCTTAGAGCCGAGGGTTTCTGGCTACACCTTC
CASSLEPRVSGYTF
>TRBJ2-7|NA|TRBV2
TGTGCCAGCAGTGGAGACAACTACGAGCAGTACTTC
CASSGDNYEQYF
>TRBJ1-1|TRBD1|TRBV6-6
TGTGCCAGCAGTTCCGGACAGGGAAGAGGGAACACTGAAGCTTTCTTT
CASSSGQGRGNTEAFF
>TRBJ2-1|TRBD1|TRBV7-9
TGTGCCAGCAGCACCGGACAGGGGTGGAACAATGAGCAGTTCTTC
CASSTGQGWNNEQFF
>TRBJ1-2|TRBD1|TRBV6-5
TGTGCCAGCAGTTACCCCTCTACAGGGGATGGCTACACCTTC
CASSYPSTGDGYTF
>TRBJ1-1|NA|TRBV5-1
TGCGCCAGCAGCTCAGAGGGATGGGACACTGAAGCTTTCTTT
CASSSEGWDTEAFF
>TRBJ2-5|TRBD2|TRBV4-1
TGCGCCAGCAGCCTACTAGCGGGAGTCGGAGAGACCCAGTACTTC
CASSLLAGVGETQYF
>TRBJ1-1|TRBD1|TRBV10-3
TGTGCCATCAGTACCGGACAGGGGGAGAACACTGAAGCTTTCTTT
CAISTGQGENTEAFF
>TRBJ1-5|NA|TRBV19
TGTGCCAGTAGTATAGCTTGGGGCCAGCCCCAGCATTTT
CASSIAWGQPQHF
>TRBJ1-3|NA|TRBV19
TGTGCCAGTAGTATAACCCGGACAAACCTCGCGGACACCATATATTTT
CASSITRTNLADTIYF
>TRBJ2-5|NA|TRBV10-3
TGTGCCACACAACTGAGGGCTGAAGAGACCCAGTACTTC
CATQLRAEETQYF